The present TCR beta chain was sequenced within a study of PD-1 blockade in classical Hodgkin lymphoma. Study-level results: In CD4+ cells, TCR diversity went up significantly by C4D1, but in CD8+ cells it did not. Relative to healthy donors, newly diagnosed patients reportedly had lower baseline TCR diversity, which was reported as lower still in relapsed/refractory patients.

V lost 6 bases, J lost 7 bases, and 11 bases stayed unmatched. Germline CDR1 and CDR2: SGHNT and YENEEA. The CDR3 spans 15 residues. Produced via immunoSEQ multiplex PCR; TCRdb's table is partial and in-frame only. This table holds about 47,000 clones, nearly 90% found once. Specified time point: cycle 4 day 1 (C4D1), after six to seven weeks of nivolumab. All the patients suffered relapse after autologous stem cell transplantation, and brentuximab vedotin exposure differed. Best responses fell into complete response, partial response or progressive disease. As to this clone: The antigen is undetermined.

The receptor was derived from a human donor with classical Hodgkin lymphoma. The chain joins TRBV11-3 to TRBJ2-1, with 8 bases aligning to TRBD2. The input for sequencing was peripheral blood mononuclear cells (PBMCs), taken before the fourth cycle of nivolumab. The CDR3 DNA reads TGTGCCAGCAGTCGAGCGGGAGCGGGGCGGAATGAGCAGTTCTTC. It yields the protein CASSRAGAGRNEQFF.